The 27 T cell receptor beta chains below come from one sample, sequenced in a study of T cells in Graves' hyperthyroidism and ophthalmopathy. The CDR3 regions of TCR beta were amplified from RNA transcripts. HTBI primers were used for first-round RT-PCR of the TCR CDR3. Each CDR3 protein gets one entry after TCRdb re-called the multiplex PCR reads with MiXCR. Of approximately 32,000 distinct CDR3 sequences in the sample, around 50% were seen once. The source material was blood. Source of these receptors: a woman aged 45-60 years with Graves' hyperthyroidism that later progressed to Graves' ophthalmopathy.

This clonotype was observed many times. The junction departs from the called germline gene at one end, perhaps through a read error. The gene calls are TRBV11-2 and TRBJ2-7, with D possibly TRBD2 on 5 matching bases. CDR1 and CDR2 from the germline V gene are SGHAT and FQNNGV. The CDR3 length is 11 residues. The CDR3 nucleotides read TGTGCCAGCAGCTTAGGGGATACACTAGACTTC. Translated: CASSLGDTLDF. Combining the CDR3 with reference TRBV11-2 and TRBJ2-7 gives the whole variable domain EAGVAQSPRYKIIEKRQSVAFWCNPISGHATLYWYQQILGQGPKLLIQFQNNGVVDDSQLPKDRFSAERLKGVDSTLKIQPAKLEDSAVYLCASSLGDTLDFGPGTRLTVT.

The chain couples TRBV7-8 to TRBJ1-5; TRBD1 aligns across 8 bases. Trimming cost V 0 bases and J 6 bases; bases outside gene matches: 7. This CDR3 spans 16 amino acids. Germline assignment: CDR1 SGHVS and CDR2 FQNEAQ. CDR3 in amino acids: CASSLAGQARSQPQHF. The CDR3 coding sequence is TGTGCCAGCAGCTTAGCGGGACAGGCTCGGTCTCAGCCCCAGCATTTT.

A single count supports this clonotype. The genes are TRBV7-8 and TRBJ2-2, with 7 bases lining up with TRBD1. The CDR3 runs 20 residues. CDR1 is SGHVS and CDR2 is FQNEAQ in the germline V gene. Trimming removed 0 bases from V and 2 bases from J; junction bases left unmatched: 15. CDR3 region: CASSLAGQSFSSGNTGELFF. The DNA of the CDR3 is TGTGCCAGCAGCTTAGCGGGACAGTCCTTTAGCTCTGGAAACACCGGGGAGCTGTTTTTT.

The V gene is TRBV7-9, the J gene TRBJ2-3; maybe TRBD2 (6 bases). The CDR3 is 15 residues long. Germline assignment: CDR1 SEHNR and CDR2 FQNEAQ (reference sequence). Trimming pared 5 bases from V and 4 bases from J, leaving 16 bases between. The CDR3 region has the DNA TGTGCCAGCAGCCCCATGGCGGGAAGGTCAGATACGCAGTATTTT. Protein product: CASSPMAGRSDTQYF.

Worth noting for this clonotype: The junction and the germline gene differ at one end; a read error may be behind it. This chain connects TRBV19 to TRBJ2-3; D may match TRBD1 or TRBD2 (5 bases each). CDR1 is LNHDA, CDR2 SQIVND, per germline (reference sequence). The CDR3 consists of 16 residues. This CDR3 reads CTSSMGLTGRTDTQYF. CDR3 DNA sequence: TGTACCAGTAGTATGGGGCTAACGGGACGCACAGATACACAGTATTTT.

This clonotype showed up just a few times. This chain joins TRBV18 and TRBJ2-2; D unresolved. The CDR3 runs 14 residues. CDR1 and CDR2 (germline): KGHSH, LQKENI. V dropped 2 bases and J dropped 7 bases, with 11 bases sitting between them. CDR3: CASSPWNPNGELFF. The CDR3 coding sequence is TGTGCCAGCTCACCATGGAACCCCAACGGGGAGCTGTTTTTT. Filled out from reference TRBV18 and TRBJ2-2, the complete variable domain reads NAGVMQNPRHLVRRRGQEARLRCSPMKGHSHVYWYRQLPEEGLKFMVYLQKENIIDESGMPKERFSAEFPKEGPSILRIQQVVRGDSAAYFCASSPWNPNGELFFGEGSRLTVL.

Relative to its sample, this clonotype is medium-sized (0.01 to 0.1%). The rearrangement joins TRBV7-9 to TRBJ2-7; D may be TRBD1 (5 bases). V dropped 5 bases and J dropped 2 bases, with 10 bases sitting between them. There are 13 residues in the CDR3. The germline gives CDR1 SEHNR, CDR2 FQNEAQ (reference sequence). CDR3 region: CASSRRVPYEQYF. The CDR3 DNA sequence: TGTGCCAGCAGCCGCAGGGTTCCCTACGAGCAGTACTTC.

This rearrangement joins TRBV19 to TRBJ2-1; 8 bases are shared with TRBD1. This CDR3 has 16 residues. From germline, CDR1 is LNHDA and CDR2 SQIVND (reference sequence). J was trimmed by 4 bases and V by 4 bases; bases with no gene match: 9. The CDR3 sequence: CASSSITGGLYNEQFF. Written as DNA, the CDR3 is TGTGCCAGTAGTAGCATCACAGGGGGTCTATACAATGAGCAGTTCTTC.

This clonotype was recorded only once. CDR3 in amino acids: CASSTVPGLASGKETQYF. Here the CDR3 DNA reads TGCGCCAGCAGCACAGTCCCGGGACTAGCGTCCGGGAAAGAGACCCAGTACTTC. The gene calls are TRBV5-1 and TRBJ2-5, with 10 bases aligning to TRBD2. The CDR3 consists of 18 residues. The trim removed 4 bases at V and 3 bases at J, leaving 15 bases unmatched. The V gene's germline CDR1 is SGHRS and CDR2 YFSETQ. The whole variable domain, remainder taken from reference TRBV5-1 and TRBJ2-5, is KAGVTQTPRYLIKTRGQQVTLSCSPISGHRSVSWYQQTPGQGLQFLFEYFSETQRNKGNFPGRFSGRQFSNSRSEMNVSTLELGDSALYLCASSTVPGLASGKETQYFGPGTRLLVL.

The chain's CDR3 is CASSPEGQGEKLFF. In DNA form, the CDR3 reads TGCGCCAGCAGCCCCGAGGGACAGGGTGAAAAACTGTTTTTT. The V gene is TRBV4-1, the J gene TRBJ1-4, with 9 bases lining up with TRBD1. The junction had 4 bases not matched to a gene; V was cut back by 4 bases and J by 7 bases. Germline V gene sequence: CDR1 MGHRA, CDR2 YSYEKL. The CDR3 covers 14 residues.

This clonotype has ten or more counts. The chain has TRBV7-2 and TRBJ1-6, with TRBD1 matching 7 bases. Trimming took 1 base from V and 3 from J; bases not matched to a gene: 6. The germline CDR1 and CDR2 sequences are SGHTA and FQGNSA. The CDR3 is made up of 17 amino acids. DNA of the CDR3: TGTGCCAGCAGCTTAGGCCGGGACAGAAACTATAATTCACCCCTCCACTTT. Its protein product is CASSLGRDRNYNSPLHF.

This clonotype was counted once. The chain uses TRBV19 and TRBJ1-5; 12 bases are shared with TRBD1. J lost 3 bases, V lost 5 bases, and 2 bases had no gene match. This CDR3 has 15 amino acids. Germline V gene data show CDR1 as LNHDA and CDR2 as SQIVND (reference sequence). As DNA, the CDR3 is TGTGCCAGTAGTGGGACAGGGGGCGACAATCAGCCCCAGCATTTT. Residues: CASSGTGGDNQPQHF.

The chain has TRBV20-1 and TRBJ2-5; TRBD2 agrees at 11 bases. The CDR3 extends over 15 amino acids. J gave up 5 bases and V 1 base, and 6 bases lay outside the gene matches. The V gene's germline CDR1 is DFQATT and CDR2 SNEGSKA (reference sequence). The CDR3, as DNA: TGCAGTGCTAGAGGAGAACTAGCGGGAGTTGAGACCCAGTACTTC. As protein: CSARGELAGVETQYF.

This clonotype was observed many times. In nucleotides, the CDR3 is TGTGCTAGTGACCGGGGGGCCGCTAACTATGGCTACACCTTC. Translated: CASDRGAANYGYTF. The chain joins TRBV12-5 to TRBJ1-2; D is possibly TRBD1 (6 bases). Germline-derived CDR1 and CDR2 are LGHNT and FRNRAP. V was cut by 7 bases and J by 0 bases, with 12 bases left in between. This CDR3 region has 14 residues.

The V call is TRBV7-8, the J call TRBJ2-7; 7 positions match TRBD1. The V and J ends lost 4 bases and 5 bases, in that order; junction bases with no gene match: 11. CDR1 is SGHVS, CDR2 FQNEAQ, per germline. The CDR3 is 15 residues long. CDR3 amino acids: CASSSRQGPSNEQYF. The CDR3, as DNA: TGTGCCAGCAGCTCAAGACAGGGACCGAGCAACGAGCAGTACTTC.

This clonotype was found many times. The CDR3 reads CSARVASGREADTQYF. The CDR3 bases are TGCAGTGCTAGAGTTGCTAGCGGGAGGGAGGCAGATACGCAGTATTTT. The chain links TRBV20-1 to TRBJ2-3; TRBD2 agrees at 12 bases. CDR3 length equals 16 residues. Germline V lookup: CDR1 DFQATT, CDR2 SNEGSKA (reference sequence). V lost 1 base, J lost 4 bases, and 6 bases stayed unmatched.

This clonotype was counted a few times. J is TRBJ2-5 and V is TRBV30; D might be TRBD2 (5 bases). Between the trimmed V and J ends, which lost 0 bases and 5 bases, there was a span of 13 bases. This CDR3 has 14 residues. Per the germline V gene, CDR1 is GTSNPN and CDR2 is SVGIG (reference sequence). DNA of the CDR3: TGTGCCTGGAGTGTAGGCGGGCCATGGGAGACCCAGTACTTC. Amino acid sequence: CAWSVGGPWETQYF.

This clonotype was picked up many times. A clone one base away is much larger, so this may be a read error. The chain combines TRBV20-1 with TRBJ1-5; the D is unclear. The CDR3 has 14 amino acids. In germline, CDR1 is DFQATT, CDR2 SNEGSKA (reference sequence). For the CDR3, the DNA is TGCAGTGCTAGGGGCGGGGTGGGCAATCGGCCCCAGCATTTT. Protein sequence: CSARGGVGNRPQHF.

This chain uses TRBV10-2 with TRBJ1-2; D remains ambiguous. Germline loops: CDR1 WSHSY, CDR2 SAAADI. The CDR3 totals 13 residues. V lost 4 bases and J 3 bases, leaving 9 bases between the germline ends. CDR3: CASSVPGDYGYTF. CDR3 bases: TGCGCCAGCAGTGTCCCGGGCGACTATGGCTACACCTTC.

By share, this clonotype counts as medium-sized. This rearrangement joins TRBV20-1 to TRBJ2-7, with 12 bases identical to TRBD2. Looked up from germline, CDR1 is DFQATT and CDR2 is SNEGSKA (reference sequence). The CDR3 extends over 14 amino acids. With V trimmed by 4 bases and J by 6 bases, 7 bases remained unmatched. The CDR3, as DNA: TGCAGTGCTACATGGACTAGCGGGATTGGCGAGCAGTACTTC. Translated: CSATWTSGIGEQYF.

This clonotype was counted ten times or more. The V gene is TRBV5-1, the J gene TRBJ2-2; 11 bases fit TRBD2. CDR3 length equals 15 residues. The trim removed 3 bases at V and 3 bases at J, leaving 1 base unmatched. Germline-derived CDR1 and CDR2 are SGHRS and YFSETQ. The CDR3 DNA is TGCGCCAGCAGCTGGGGACTAGCGGACACCGGGGAGCTGTTTTTT. Translation: CASSWGLADTGELFF.

This clonotype appeared a single time. The V call is TRBV10-1, the J call TRBJ1-4; no clear D gene. The CDR3 is 16 residues long. V was trimmed by 3 bases and J by 0 bases, leaving 11 bases between them. Germline CDR1 and CDR2: WNHNN and SYGVQD (reference sequence). The CDR3 region is CASSDRDTTTNEKLFF. The CDR3 bases are TGCGCCAGCAGTGATCGGGATACTACAACTAATGAAAAACTGTTTTTT.

This clonotype was recorded many times. The chain uses TRBV2 and TRBJ2-5; maybe TRBD2 (5 bases). Germline CDR1 SNHLY, CDR2 FYNNEI. Trimming took off 4 bases at V and 0 bases at J, with 6 bases between the two ends. This CDR3 region has 13 residues. CDR3 bases: TGTGCCAGCAGTGCGGACTACCAAGAGACCCAGTACTTC. Translating gives CASSADYQETQYF.

This clonotype was recorded many times. A read error may explain this, as a much larger clone is one base away. The genes are TRBV6-1 and TRBJ2-7; D is possibly TRBD2 (7 bases). This CDR3 comprises 15 residues. The V gene's germline CDR1 is MNHNS and CDR2 SASEGT. Trimming removed 2 bases at V and 5 bases at J, with 16 bases between. This CDR3 is CASSESGGQTHEQYF. The CDR3, as DNA: TGTGCCAGCAGTGAATCGGGGGGCCAGACCCACGAGCAGTACTTC.

At least ten counts were recorded for this clonotype. The J gene is TRBJ2-1, the V gene TRBV20-1, with D uncertain. CDR3 length: 11 amino acids. CDR1 and CDR2 from the germline V gene are DFQATT and SNEGSKA (reference sequence). Trimming removed 2 bases from V and 2 bases from J, with 1 base in between. The CDR3 region has the DNA TGCAGTGCTAGACCCTACAATGAGCAGTTCTTC. This gives the protein CSARPYNEQFF.

This clonotype has at least ten counts. The chain carries TRBV24-1 and TRBJ2-3, with 9 bases aligning to TRBD1. The CDR3 length is 18 residues. V lost 0 bases, J lost 6 bases, and 12 bases stayed unmatched. Germline CDR1 and CDR2: KGHDR and SFDVKD. In DNA form, the CDR3 reads TGTGCCACCAGTGATTTGGAATCCGGGACAGGGAGGGGGGATACGCAGTATTTT. It codes for CATSDLESGTGRGDTQYF.

In its sample, this clonotype is medium-sized. The rearrangement links TRBV24-1 to TRBJ2-5, with D perhaps matching TRBD2 (6 bases). CDR1 is KGHDR and CDR2 is SFDVKD in the germline V gene. The CDR3 loop spans 14 amino acids. V lost 5 bases and J lost 1, with 10 bases in between. The CDR3 DNA sequence: TGTGCCACCAGTGTCGGGGGAGCCCAAGAGACCCAGTACTTC. Translation gives CATSVGGAQETQYF.